This T cell receptor beta chain was found in a study of T cells in Graves' hyperthyroidism and ophthalmopathy. The TCR beta CDR3 regions underwent amplification using RNA transcripts as the source. RT-PCR in the first round (using the HTBI primer set) targeted the TCR CDR3. TCRdb called the multiplex PCR reads again in MiXCR, with one record for every CDR3 protein. The sample lists a few hundred thousand distinct CDR3 sequences, about 15% occurring once. Patients were aged 18 to 65, had disease duration under 2 months, and had newly diagnosed hyperthyroidism. The study left out patients who had uncontrolled infection, other autoimmune disease, pregnancy or lactation. Diagnoses rested on clinical symptoms, serum thyroxine and TRAb, thyroid ultrasound and orbital computed tomography. With respect to this clonotype: Its cognate antigen is unknown.

Study-level results: A model built on 13 V-J features separated ophthalmopathy from stable hyperthyroidism.

The receptor comes from a woman aged 30 to 39 with Graves' hyperthyroidism. The sequencing input was blood.

The DNA for the CDR3 is TGCAGTGCTAGAGCCCGGGAGAAGGGGGGGATGAACACTGAAGCTTTCTTT. It translates to CSARAREKGGMNTEAFF. The chain links TRBV20-1 to TRBJ1-1; a weak D match, TRBD1 (6 bases). V was pared by 1 base and J by 0 bases, with 18 bases between. The germline V gene has CDR1 DFQATT and CDR2 SNEGSKA (reference sequence). The CDR3 runs to 17 residues.